These T cell receptor beta chains were read from a single sample in a study of blood T cells in healthy people across ages. TCRdb redid the calling of the 5' RACE reads with MiXCR, one entry per CDR3 protein. The sample has fewer than 1,200,000 distinct CDR3 sequences, around 27% seen once. This sample was shared with a second study, whose subject was T cells of mothers and their children.

Sequences were obtained from blood. The source of these receptors is a girl between 2 and 10 years old in good health. CDR3s include the opening cysteine and the closing phenylalanine or tryptophan. The order of the fields is clone size, V gene, J gene, D gene, CDR3 DNA, CDR3 protein. A D gene is named only where the DNA matches it firmly. A clone size is listed for some rows: how often the clone was seen (once, few, many), or a class if it is expanded.

clone_size: NA; v_call: TRBV7-2; j_call: TRBJ2-3; d_call: NA; cdr3_nt: TGTGCCAGCAGGCAGGAGGGAGGACGTAGAGATACGCAGTATTTT; cdr3_aa: CASRQEGGRRDTQYF
clone_size: few; v_call: TRBV3-1; j_call: TRBJ1-6; d_call: TRBD1; cdr3_nt: TGTGCCAGCAGCCAAGGGACAGGGGAAAATTCACCCCTCCACTTT; cdr3_aa: CASSQGTGENSPLHF
clone_size: few; v_call: TRBV29-1; j_call: TRBJ2-1; d_call: NA; cdr3_nt: TGCAGTTTTCCAGGGAACGGCAACAGTGAGCAGTTCTTC; cdr3_aa: CSFPGNGNSEQFF
clone_size: NA; v_call: TRBV9; j_call: TRBJ2-7; d_call: NA; cdr3_nt: TGTGCCAGCACCCCAGGGGCGGGGGCCTACGAGCAGTACTTC; cdr3_aa: CASTPGAGAYEQYF
clone_size: once; v_call: TRBV4-3; j_call: TRBJ2-1; d_call: TRBD2; cdr3_nt: TGCGCCAGCAGCCAGGGACTAGCGGGGGGGCCTGGGTTCTTC; cdr3_aa: CASSQGLAGGPGFF
clone_size: few; v_call: TRBV5-3; j_call: TRBJ2-1; d_call: TRBD1; cdr3_nt: TGTGCCAGAAGCTGGAATCGGACAGGCTACAATGAGCAGTTCTTC; cdr3_aa: CARSWNRTGYNEQFF
clone_size: NA; v_call: TRBV9; j_call: TRBJ2-7; d_call: NA; cdr3_nt: TGTGCCAGCAGCGATAGCCCAACGGACGAGCAGTACTTC; cdr3_aa: CASSDSPTDEQYF
clone_size: few; v_call: TRBV2; j_call: TRBJ1-5; d_call: TRBD1; cdr3_nt: TGTGCCAGCAGTGAAGGGGGGACAGTCGATCAGCCCCAGCATTTT; cdr3_aa: CASSEGGTVDQPQHF
clone_size: once; v_call: TRBV7-2; j_call: TRBJ2-2; d_call: NA; cdr3_nt: TGTGCCAGCAGTTTGGGGTGTATCTCCGGGGAGCTGTTTTTT; cdr3_aa: CASSLGCISGELFF
clone_size: NA; v_call: TRBV6-5; j_call: TRBJ1-2; d_call: TRBD1; cdr3_nt: TGTGCCAGCAGTTACTCCTCGGACAGGGCTTTTCACGATGGCTACACCTTC; cdr3_aa: CASSYSSDRAFHDGYTF
clone_size: NA; v_call: TRBV20-1; j_call: TRBJ2-3; d_call: TRBD2; cdr3_nt: TGCAGCCCCCGGGAGGGAGGCGCTAGCACAGATACGCAGTATTTT; cdr3_aa: CSPREGGASTDTQYF
clone_size: NA; v_call: TRBV29-1; j_call: TRBJ2-7; d_call: TRBD2; cdr3_nt: TGCAGCGCCTCACCCGGGACTAGCGATGACGAGCAGTACTTC; cdr3_aa: CSASPGTSDDEQYF
clone_size: NA; v_call: TRBV21-1; j_call: TRBJ2-7; d_call: NA; cdr3_nt: TGTGCCAGCAGCCACGGATTAAAGCCTCTCGAGCAGTACTTC; cdr3_aa: CASSHGLKPLEQYF
clone_size: many; v_call: TRBV12-3/TRBV12-4; j_call: TRBJ2-5; d_call: TRBD1; cdr3_nt: TGTGCCAGCAGTTTCTGGACAGGGGAGGAGACCCAGTACTTC; cdr3_aa: CASSFWTGEETQYF
clone_size: few; v_call: TRBV7-9; j_call: TRBJ1-4; d_call: TRBD1; cdr3_nt: TGTGCCAGCAGCCGCGCGACAGGGGGCGATGAAAAACTGTTTTTT; cdr3_aa: CASSRATGGDEKLFF
clone_size: NA; v_call: TRBV4-1; j_call: TRBJ2-6; d_call: NA; cdr3_nt: TGCGCCAGCAGCCAAGTGCAGGCCATAGTATACTCTGGGGCCAACGTCCTGACTTTC; cdr3_aa: CASSQVQAIVYSGANVLTF
clone_size: NA; v_call: TRBV3-1; j_call: TRBJ2-3; d_call: NA; cdr3_nt: TGTGCCAGCAGCCACAGGGGAGTAGATACGCAGTATTTT; cdr3_aa: CASSHRGVDTQYF